The entry below gives a single T cell receptor (beta chain) sequence along with its context. The antigen remains undetermined. The sample belongs to a study of a mutant IDH1 vaccine in newly diagnosed glioma. Background on the study: Of the patients given treatment, 62.5% were male and 37.5% were female, and a mean age of roughly 40 years was recorded. Before enrollment, the patients had been treated with radiotherapy alone, temozolomide alone, or both together. Most of them had received both. Findings and limits, study-wide: Among top peripheral T cell clonotypes, changes seemed unrelated to pseudoprogression.

Time point given: week 35, safety follow-up. Each dose of the vaccine consisted of 300 ug of mutant IDH1 20-mer peptide, with topical imiquimod. Newly diagnosed WHO grade 3 or 4 IDH1-mutant, ATRX-lost astrocytomas were identified in the donors. This CDR3 is built from 13 residues. V dropped 5 bases and J dropped 10 bases, with 16 bases sitting between them. Germline loops: CDR1 SGHAT, CDR2 FQNNGV. Only in-frame clones appear in the TCRdb table, and some are missing; sequencing was by immunoSEQ multiplex PCR. The sample consists of tens of thousands of clones, around 81% of them appearing once. The rearrangement links TRBV11-2 to TRBJ2-3; D gene ambiguous. The TCR sequence derives from a man aged 35 to 55 with glioma. The sample consisted of PBMCs, taken from a glioma patient whose treatment included an IDH1 peptide vaccine. The CDR3: CASSPRAGDAQYF. The DNA of the CDR3 is TGTGCCAGCAGCCCCCGGGCCGGCGACGCGCAGTATTTT.